The subject of this entry is one T cell receptor beta chain. The sample has other DNA sequences that encode this CDR3 too. The data were obtained in a study of control samples from healthy donors and cancer patients. Some clones are missing from TCRdb's copy, which holds only in-frame ones; the method was immunoSEQ multiplex PCR. The sample consists of under 150,000 clones, more than 85% of them appearing once. CDR1 is MGHRA, CDR2 YSYEKL, per germline. This CDR3 has 17 residues. The trim removed 0 bases at V and 4 bases at J, leaving 4 bases unmatched. V is TRBV4-1 and J is TRBJ2-1; 12 bases line up with TRBD2. Sequencing was carried out using PBMCs. The receptor comes from a man aged 50 to 60 with head and neck cancer. CDR3 in DNA: TGCGCCAGCAGCCAAGAAGGACTAGCGGGGCTTTACAATGAGCAGTTCTTC. Translating it yields CASSQEGLAGLYNEQFF.